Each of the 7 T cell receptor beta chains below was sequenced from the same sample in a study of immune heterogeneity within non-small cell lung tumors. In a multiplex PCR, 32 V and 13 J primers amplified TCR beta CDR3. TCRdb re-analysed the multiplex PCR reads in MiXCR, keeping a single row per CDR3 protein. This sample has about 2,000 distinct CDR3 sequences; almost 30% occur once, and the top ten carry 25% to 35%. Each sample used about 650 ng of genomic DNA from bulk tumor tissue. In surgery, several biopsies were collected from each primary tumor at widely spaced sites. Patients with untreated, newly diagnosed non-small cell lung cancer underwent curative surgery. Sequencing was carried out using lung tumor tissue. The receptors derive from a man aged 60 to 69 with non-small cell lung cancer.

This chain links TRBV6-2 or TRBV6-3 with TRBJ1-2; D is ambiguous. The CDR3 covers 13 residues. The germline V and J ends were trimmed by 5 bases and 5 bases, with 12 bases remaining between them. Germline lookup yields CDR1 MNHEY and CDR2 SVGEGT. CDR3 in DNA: TGTGCCAGCAGTCAGGACGTAGCGTATGGCTACACCTTC. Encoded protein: CASSQDVAYGYTF.

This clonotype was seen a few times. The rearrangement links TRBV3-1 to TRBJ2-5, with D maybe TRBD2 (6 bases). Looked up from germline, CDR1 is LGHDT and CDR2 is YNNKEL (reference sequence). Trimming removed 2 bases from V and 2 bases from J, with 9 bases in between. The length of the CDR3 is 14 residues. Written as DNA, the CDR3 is TGTGCCAGCAGCCAATCCGGACTACAAGAGACCCAGTACTTC. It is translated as CASSQSGLQETQYF.

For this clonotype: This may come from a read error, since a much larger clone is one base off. This CDR3 is CAGSIGGGQPQHF. CDR3 DNA: TGTGCCGGTAGTATCGGGGGGGGTCAGCCCCAGCATTTT. This sequence joins TRBV19 and TRBJ1-5, with D possibly TRBD1 on 5 matching bases. The CDR3 length is 13 residues. The germline V gene encodes CDR1 LNHDA and CDR2 SQIVND (reference sequence).

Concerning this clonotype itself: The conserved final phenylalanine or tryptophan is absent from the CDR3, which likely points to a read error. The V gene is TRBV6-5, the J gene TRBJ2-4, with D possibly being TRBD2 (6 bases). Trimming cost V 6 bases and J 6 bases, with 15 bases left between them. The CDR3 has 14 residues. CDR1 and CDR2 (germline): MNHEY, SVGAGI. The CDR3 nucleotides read TGTGCCAGCAGCTTAGTGCGCGGGGCAAACATTCAGTACCTC. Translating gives CASSLVRGANIQYL.

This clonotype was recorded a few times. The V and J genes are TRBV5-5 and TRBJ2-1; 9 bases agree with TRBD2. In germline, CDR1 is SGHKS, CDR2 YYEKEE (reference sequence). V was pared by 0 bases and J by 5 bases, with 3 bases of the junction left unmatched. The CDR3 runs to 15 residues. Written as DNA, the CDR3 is TGTGCCAGCAGCTTGGTTCTAGCGGGAAACAATGAGCAGTTCTTC. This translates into CASSLVLAGNNEQFF.

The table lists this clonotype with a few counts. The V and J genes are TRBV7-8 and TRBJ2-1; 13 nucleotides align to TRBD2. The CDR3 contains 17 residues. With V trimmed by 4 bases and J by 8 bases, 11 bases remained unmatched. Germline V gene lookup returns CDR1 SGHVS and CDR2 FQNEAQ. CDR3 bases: TGTGCCAGCAGCTGGGGACTAGCGGGATCTTTACACTATGAGCAGTTCTTC. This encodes CASSWGLAGSLHYEQFF.

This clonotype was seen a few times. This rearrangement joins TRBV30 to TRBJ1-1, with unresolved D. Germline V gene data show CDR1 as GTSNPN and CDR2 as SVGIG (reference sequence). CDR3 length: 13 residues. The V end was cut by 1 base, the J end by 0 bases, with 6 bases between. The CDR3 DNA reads TGTGCCTGGAGTGAGTGGGTGAACACTGAAGCTTTCTTT. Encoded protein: CAWSEWVNTEAFF.